A selection of T cell receptor beta chains follows, all from one sample in a study of T cells in tumors after PD-1 blockade. Libraries were prepared by immunoSEQ multiplex PCR; TCRdb keeps only in-frame clonotypes and omits some of them. The profile covers about 20,000 clones, with around four fifths appearing a single time and about 27% taken by the ten largest. Sequenced here: PBMCs, sampled before anti-PD-1 treatment. The receptors were sampled from a human donor with basal cell carcinoma. Each CDR3 is given with its conserved first and last residue. The D gene is left open where the match is weak. Clone size is given for some rows only: seen once, a few or many times, or a class if the clone is expanded.

>TRBJ2-7|-|-|13|TRBV6-2/TRBV6-3
CASSYGGSYEQYF
TGTGCCAGCAGTTACGGGGGCTCCTACGAGCAGTACTTC
>TRBJ2-2|-|-|14|TRBV4-1
CASSQTRPGGELFF
TGCGCCAGCAGCCAAACGCGACCAGGCGGGGAGCTGTTTTTT
>TRBJ1-1|few|TRBD1|14|TRBV7-2
CASSLVDRGTEAFF
TGTGCCAGCAGCTTAGTTGACAGGGGGACTGAAGCTTTCTTT
>TRBJ2-2|-|TRBD1|15|TRBV28
CASSATGWDTGELFF
TGTGCCAGCAGTGCGACAGGGTGGGACACCGGGGAGCTGTTTTTT
>TRBJ1-1|few|-|14|TRBV9
CASSVGHSNTEAFF
TGTGCCAGCAGCGTAGGACATTCGAACACTGAAGCTTTCTTT
>TRBJ1-2|-|TRBD1|17|TRBV28
CASSQRDSTLRRYGYTF
TGTGCCAGCAGTCAAAGGGACAGTACCCTTCGGCGATATGGCTACACCTTC
>TRBJ2-1|few|-|17|TRBV5-5
CASSPYWVPVRLGSTFF
TGTGCCAGCAGCCCTTATTGGGTCCCTGTCCGACTAGGGAGTACGTTCTTC
>TRBJ1-1|-|-|16|TRBV9
CASRDKSGATYTEAFF
TGTGCCAGCAGGGATAAGAGCGGGGCTACATACACTGAAGCTTTCTTT
>TRBJ2-1|-|-|14|TRBV29-1
CSVVWTNSYNEQFF
TGCAGCGTTGTCTGGACTAACTCCTACAATGAGCAGTTCTTC
>TRBJ1-4|-|TRBD1|15|TRBV5-1
CASSWKQGGGEKLFF
TGCGCCAGCAGCTGGAAACAGGGAGGGGGCGAAAAACTGTTTTTT
>TRBJ2-2|-|-|14|TRBV6-5
CASSRLGGSGELFF
TGTGCCAGCAGCCGACTGGGGGGATCCGGGGAGCTGTTTTTT
>TRBJ1-5|-|-|15|TRBV5-6
CASSFRQSYNQPQHF
TGTGCCAGCAGCTTCAGGCAGAGCTATAATCAGCCCCAGCATTTT
>TRBJ2-2|-|TRBD1|14|TRBV28
CASERGGYTGELFF
TGTGCCAGCGAACGAGGGGGCTACACCGGGGAGCTGTTTTTT
>TRBJ2-2|-|TRBD2|16|TRBV7-9
CASTPGSGSLAGELFF
TGTGCCAGCACCCCGGGTAGCGGGAGCTTAGCCGGGGAGCTGTTTTTT
>TRBJ2-6|-|-|14|TRBV19
CASKGGTGANVLTF
TGTGCCAGTAAAGGGGGAACTGGGGCCAACGTCCTGACTTTC
>TRBJ2-1|-|TRBD2|19|TRBV2
CPRCDGGAREGSSYNEQFF
TGTCCCCGCTGTGATGGGGGGGCGCGGGAGGGGAGCTCCTACAATGAGCAGTTCTTC
>TRBJ1-5|-|-|13|TRBV12-3/TRBV12-4
CASSLEVDQPQHF
TGTGCCAGCAGTTTAGAGGTGGATCAGCCCCAGCATTTT
>TRBJ2-7|-|TRBD1|14|TRBV20-1
CSANDRGAGNEQYF
TGCAGTGCTAATGACAGGGGCGCTGGTAACGAGCAGTACTTC
>TRBJ2-7|-|-|17|TRBV19
CASSVFGDTLGPYEQYF
TGTGCCAGTAGCGTATTTGGGGATACCCTCGGCCCCTACGAGCAGTACTTC
>TRBJ2-5|-|-|15|TRBV3-1/TRBV3-2
CASSPLPIVQETQYF
TGTGCCAGCAGCCCCCTTCCAATCGTCCAAGAGACCCAGTACTTC
>TRBJ1-5|-|TRBD1|14|TRBV6-5
CASSPRQGYQPQHF
TGTGCCAGCAGTCCGAGACAGGGCTATCAGCCCCAGCATTTT
>TRBJ2-7|once|-|13|TRBV28
CASNLGGPYEQYF
TGTGCCAGCAATCTGGGCGGCCCCTACGAGCAGTACTTC
>TRBJ1-1|-|TRBD1|17|TRBV27
CASRRTGGAGGNTEAFF
TGTGCCAGCAGGCGGACAGGGGGCGCGGGGGGGAACACTGAAGCTTTCTTT
>TRBJ2-1|few|TRBD2|16|TRBV3-1/TRBV3-2
CASSPGTSGSYNEQFF
TGTGCCAGCAGCCCCGGGACTAGCGGGTCCTACAATGAGCAGTTCTTC
>TRBJ2-7|-|TRBD1|16|TRBV6-2/TRBV6-3
CASSYPLRQGAYEQYF
TGTGCCAGCAGTTACCCCCTTCGACAGGGGGCGTACGAGCAGTACTTC
>TRBJ1-5|-|TRBD1|14|TRBV6-5
CASSSDRGIQPQHF
TGTGCCAGCAGTTCGGACAGGGGGATTCAGCCCCAGCATTTT
>TRBJ1-4|-|-|11|TRBV10-1
CASSEREKLFF
TGCGCCAGCAGTGAGAGGGAAAAACTGTTTTTT
>TRBJ2-2|-|-|15|TRBV28
CASSLGGASTGELFF
TGTGCCAGCAGTTTAGGAGGGGCTAGCACCGGGGAGCTGTTTTTT
>TRBJ2-1|few|-|19|TRBV2
CPSSDGGAGAGSSYNEQFF
TGTCCCAGCAGTGATGGGGGGGCGGGGGCGGGGAGCTCCTACAATGAGCAGTTCTTC
>TRBJ2-3|-|-|15|TRBV28
CASSSLVGSTDTQYF
TGTGCCAGCAGCTCCTTAGTGGGAAGCACAGATACGCAGTATTTT
>TRBJ2-5|-|TRBD1|14|TRBV19
CASSMGQGGETQYF
TGTGCCAGTAGTATGGGACAGGGGGGGGAGACCCAGTACTTC
>TRBJ2-3|-|TRBD1|12|TRBV5-1
CASSRDRPTQYF
TGCGCCAGCAGCCGGGACAGACCAACGCAATATTTT
>TRBJ2-6|-|-|13|TRBV5-1
CASSFTGANVLTF
TGCGCCAGCAGCTTTACGGGGGCCAACGTCCTGACTTTC
>TRBJ2-1|-|TRBD2|15|TRBV5-1
CASSLRLAAHNEQFF
TGCGCCAGCAGCTTGAGGCTAGCGGCCCACAATGAGCAGTTCTTC
>TRBJ2-2|-|-|14|TRBV30
CAWSVGRNTGELFF
TGTGCCTGGAGTGTAGGACGGAACACCGGGGAGCTGTTTTTT
>TRBJ1-2|-|-|16|TRBV5-1
CASSRAMVRGNYGYTF
TGCGCCAGCAGCCGGGCTATGGTACGGGGTAACTATGGCTACACCTTC
>TRBJ1-4|few|-|14|TRBV6-5
CASSYRGAGEKLFF
TGTGCCAGCAGTTACCGGGGCGCGGGCGAAAAACTGTTTTTT
>TRBJ1-1|-|-|14|TRBV11-1
CASTTGGWNTEAFF
TGTGCCAGCACCACGGGGGGCTGGAACACTGAAGCTTTCTTT
>TRBJ2-3|-|TRBD1|15|TRBV15
CATSRDRTSTDTQYF
TGTGCCACCAGCAGGGACAGGACTAGCACAGATACGCAGTATTTT
>TRBJ2-2|-|TRBD1|14|TRBV2
CASSGDRGYGELFF
TGTGCCAGCAGCGGGGACAGGGGTTACGGGGAGCTGTTTTTT
>TRBJ2-3|-|-|15|TRBV2
CASSPGQIFTDTQYF
TGTGCCAGCAGCCCCGGACAGATTTTCACAGATACGCAGTATTTT